These T cell receptor beta chains were read from a single sample in a study of cytomegalovirus exposure and HLA in healthy donors. Only in-frame clones appear in the TCRdb table, and some are missing; sequencing was by immunoSEQ multiplex PCR. This repertoire shows about 140,000 clones, 75% to 85% found once; its top ten account for around 1.8%. Sequencing was performed on PBMCs. Receptor source: a female donor in good health and CMV-seropositive. Both conserved end residues are part of each CDR3. D genes are given only for firm matches. The listing skips clone size in some rows; elsewhere it reads once, few, many or a size class.

J | size | D | V | CDR3 | DNA
TRBJ2-1 | - | - | TRBV5-1 | CASSARTAYNEQFF | TGCGCCAGCAGCGCCCGGACAGCCTACAATGAGCAGTTCTTC
TRBJ2-1 | - | TRBD2 | TRBV5-1 | CASSYLSGTSGAAYNEQFF | TGCGCCAGCAGCTATCTATCCGGGACTAGCGGGGCCGCCTACAATGAGCAGTTCTTC
TRBJ1-2 | - | - | TRBV2 | CASSEIGQGNDGYTF | TGTGCCAGCAGTGAAATAGGCCAGGGTAACGATGGCTACACCTTC
TRBJ1-1 | - | - | TRBV6-5 | CASSYRGQPNTEAFF | TGTGCCAGCAGTTATCGCGGACAGCCGAACACTGAAGCTTTCTTT
TRBJ1-6 | - | TRBD1 | TRBV5-6 | CASSVGQGAYNSPLHF | TGTGCCAGCAGCGTCGGACAGGGGGCATATAATTCACCCCTCCACTTT
TRBJ2-5 | - | TRBD2 | TRBV4-1 | CASSQAIAGNFQETQYF | TGCGCCAGCAGCCAAGCGATAGCGGGGAATTTCCAAGAGACCCAGTACTTC
TRBJ1-2 | - | - | TRBV27 | CASGGGVYGYTF | TGTGCCAGCGGTGGAGGGGTCTATGGCTACACCTTC
TRBJ2-7 | - | TRBD2 | TRBV2 | CASSGTSGRTYEQYF | TGTGCCAGCAGTGGGACTAGCGGAAGAACCTACGAGCAGTACTTC
TRBJ2-3 | - | - | TRBV4-1 | CASSQESGTDTQYF | TGCGCCAGCAGCCAAGAGTCAGGCACAGATACGCAGTATTTT
TRBJ2-7 | - | TRBD2 | TRBV2 | CANPGTSGGDGYEQYF | TGTGCCAATCCCGGGACTAGCGGGGGGGACGGCTACGAGCAGTACTTC
TRBJ2-2 | - | TRBD2 | TRBV30 | CAWSVLRGTSGPNTGELFF | TGTGCCTGGAGTGTACTCCGTGGGACTAGCGGGCCGAACACCGGGGAGCTGTTTTTT
TRBJ1-2 | - | - | TRBV30 | CAWRRPGTPPDGYTF | TGTGCCTGGAGAAGGCCTGGGACTCCCCCTGATGGCTACACCTTC
TRBJ2-7 | once | TRBD1 | TRBV7-2 | CASSAATGVTYEQYF | TGTGCCAGCAGCGCCGCGACAGGGGTCACCTACGAGCAGTACTTC
TRBJ2-3 | - | - | TRBV1 | CTSSPGFSEGRDTQYF | TGCACCAGCAGTCCGGGATTCTCAGAAGGACGGGATACGCAGTATTTT
TRBJ2-1 | - | - | TRBV7-9 | CASSPGLQIVDEQFF | TGTGCCAGCAGCCCGGGACTCCAAATCGTAGATGAGCAGTTCTTC
TRBJ2-7 | - | - | TRBV2 | CASSVTYEQYF | TGTGCCAGCAGTGTAACCTACGAGCAGTACTTC
TRBJ2-1 | - | - | TRBV5-1 | CASSFTPNNEQFF | TGCGCCAGCAGCTTCACTCCAAACAATGAGCAGTTCTTC
TRBJ2-2 | - | - | TRBV5-5 | CASSLGTDTGELFF | TGTGCCAGCAGCTTGGGGACAGACACCGGGGAGCTGTTTTTT
TRBJ1-1 | - | - | TRBV28 | CASSLYSGTEAFF | TGTGCCAGCAGTTTATATTCAGGGACTGAAGCTTTCTTT
TRBJ2-6 | once | TRBD2 | TRBV4-2 | CASSQDGAGGFSGANVLTF | TGTGCCAGCAGCCAAGATGGAGCGGGGGGATTCTCTGGGGCCAACGTCCTGACTTTC
TRBJ2-7 | - | TRBD1 | TRBV7-3 | CASSWGGQEPYEQYF | TGTGCCAGCAGTTGGGGCGGACAGGAGCCCTACGAGCAGTACTTC
TRBJ1-2 | - | TRBD1 | TRBV25-1 | CASSERGSTGGRGYTF | TGTGCCAGCAGTGAAAGGGGATCGACAGGGGGACGGGGCTACACCTTC